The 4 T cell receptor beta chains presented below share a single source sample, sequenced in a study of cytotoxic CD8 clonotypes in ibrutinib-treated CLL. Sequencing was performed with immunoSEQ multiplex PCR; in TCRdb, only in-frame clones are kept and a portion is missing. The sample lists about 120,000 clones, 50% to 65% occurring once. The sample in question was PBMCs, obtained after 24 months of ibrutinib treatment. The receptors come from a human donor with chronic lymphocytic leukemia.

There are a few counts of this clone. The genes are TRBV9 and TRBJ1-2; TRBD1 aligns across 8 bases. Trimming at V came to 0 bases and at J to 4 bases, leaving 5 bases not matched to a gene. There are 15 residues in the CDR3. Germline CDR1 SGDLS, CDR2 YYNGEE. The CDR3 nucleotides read TGTGCCAGCAGCGTAGGAGGACAGGGCGGCTATGGCTACACCTTC. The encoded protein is CASSVGGQGGYGYTF.

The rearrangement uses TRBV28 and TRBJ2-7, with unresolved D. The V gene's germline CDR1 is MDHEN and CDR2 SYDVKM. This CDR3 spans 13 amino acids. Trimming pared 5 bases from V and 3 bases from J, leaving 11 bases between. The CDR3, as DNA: TGTGCCAGCAGTGGGCTATACCTCTACGAGCAGTACTTC. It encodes CASSGLYLYEQYF.

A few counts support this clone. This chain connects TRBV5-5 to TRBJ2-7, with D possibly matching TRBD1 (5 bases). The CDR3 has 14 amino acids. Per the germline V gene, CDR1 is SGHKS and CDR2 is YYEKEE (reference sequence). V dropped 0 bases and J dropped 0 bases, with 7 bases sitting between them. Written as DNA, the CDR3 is TGTGCCAGCAGCTTGGACAGGCCCTCCTACGAGCAGTACTTC. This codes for CASSLDRPSYEQYF.

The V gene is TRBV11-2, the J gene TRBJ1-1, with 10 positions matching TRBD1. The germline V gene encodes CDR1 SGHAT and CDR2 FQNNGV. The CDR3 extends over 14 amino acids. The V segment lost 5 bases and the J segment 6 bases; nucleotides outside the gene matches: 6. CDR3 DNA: TGTGCCAGCAGCGAAGGACAGGGGGTTTCTGAAGCTTTCTTT. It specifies CASSEGQGVSEAFF. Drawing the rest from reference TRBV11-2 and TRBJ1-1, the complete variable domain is EAGVAQSPRYKIIEKRQSVAFWCNPISGHATLYWYQQILGQGPKLLIQFQNNGVVDDSQLPKDRFSAERLKGVDSTLKIQPAKLEDSAVYLCASSEGQGVSEAFFGQGTRLTVV.